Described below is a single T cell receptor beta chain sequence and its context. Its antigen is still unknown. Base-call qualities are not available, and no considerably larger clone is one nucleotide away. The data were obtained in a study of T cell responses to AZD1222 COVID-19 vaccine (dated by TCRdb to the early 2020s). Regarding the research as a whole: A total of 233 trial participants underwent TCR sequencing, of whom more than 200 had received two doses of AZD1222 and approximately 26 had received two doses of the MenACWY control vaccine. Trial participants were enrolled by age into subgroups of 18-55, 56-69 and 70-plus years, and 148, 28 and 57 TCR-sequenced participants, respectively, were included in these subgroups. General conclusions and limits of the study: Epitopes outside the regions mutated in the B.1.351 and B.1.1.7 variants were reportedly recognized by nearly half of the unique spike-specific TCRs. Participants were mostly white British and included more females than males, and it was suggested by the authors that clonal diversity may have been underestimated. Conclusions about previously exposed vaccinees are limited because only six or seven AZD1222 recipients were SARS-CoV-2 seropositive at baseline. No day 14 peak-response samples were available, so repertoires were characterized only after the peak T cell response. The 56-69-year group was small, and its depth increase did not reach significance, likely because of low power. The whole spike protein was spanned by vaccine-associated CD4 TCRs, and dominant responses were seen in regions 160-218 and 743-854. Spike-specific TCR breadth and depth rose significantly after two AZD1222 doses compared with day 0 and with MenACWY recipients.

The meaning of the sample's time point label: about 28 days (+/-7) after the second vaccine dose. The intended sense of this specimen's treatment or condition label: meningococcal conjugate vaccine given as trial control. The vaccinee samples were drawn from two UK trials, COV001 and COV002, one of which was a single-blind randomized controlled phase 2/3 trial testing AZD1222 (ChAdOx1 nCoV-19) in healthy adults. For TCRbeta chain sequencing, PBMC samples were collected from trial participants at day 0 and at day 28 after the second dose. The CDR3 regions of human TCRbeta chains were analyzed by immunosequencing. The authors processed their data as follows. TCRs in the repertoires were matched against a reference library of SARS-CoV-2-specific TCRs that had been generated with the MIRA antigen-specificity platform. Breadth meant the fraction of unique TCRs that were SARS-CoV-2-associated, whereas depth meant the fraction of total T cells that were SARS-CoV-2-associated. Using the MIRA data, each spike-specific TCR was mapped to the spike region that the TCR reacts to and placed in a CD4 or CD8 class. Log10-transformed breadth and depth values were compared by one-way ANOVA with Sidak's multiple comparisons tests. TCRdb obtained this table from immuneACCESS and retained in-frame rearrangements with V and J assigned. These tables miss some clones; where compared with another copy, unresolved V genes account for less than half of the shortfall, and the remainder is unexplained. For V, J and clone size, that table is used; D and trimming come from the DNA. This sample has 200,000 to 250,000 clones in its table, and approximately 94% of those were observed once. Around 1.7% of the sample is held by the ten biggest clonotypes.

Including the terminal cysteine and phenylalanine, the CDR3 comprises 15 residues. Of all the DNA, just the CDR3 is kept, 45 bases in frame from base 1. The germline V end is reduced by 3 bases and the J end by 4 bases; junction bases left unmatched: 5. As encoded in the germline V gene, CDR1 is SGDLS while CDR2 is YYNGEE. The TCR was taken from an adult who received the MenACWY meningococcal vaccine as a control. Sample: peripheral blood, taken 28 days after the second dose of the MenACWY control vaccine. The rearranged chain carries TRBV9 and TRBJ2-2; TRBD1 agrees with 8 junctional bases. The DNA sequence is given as TGTGCCAGCAGCGGGAGGCAGGGGGCCACCGGGGAGCTGTTTTTT. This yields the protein CASSGRQGATGELFF. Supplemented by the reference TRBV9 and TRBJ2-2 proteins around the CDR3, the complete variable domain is DSGVTQTPKHLITATGQRVTLRCSPRSGDLSVYWYQQSLDQGLQFLIQYYNGEERAKGNILERFSAQQFPDLHSELNLSSLELGDSALYFCASSGRQGATGELFFGEGSRLTVL.